A single sample gave rise to the 15 T cell receptor beta chains below, sequenced in a study of T-cell memory formation after mild COVID-19. TCRdb re-called the 5' RACE reads with MiXCR, one entry per CDR3 protein. This sample has about 400,000 distinct CDR3 sequences, with about a quarter found just once. Input material: PBMCs or a T cell subset sorted from them (not recorded which). The receptors were gathered from an adult woman who had mild COVID-19 (a few samples of this study predate the infection). Cell type and time point are not known.

CDR3 DNA sequence: TGCAGTGCTAGAGACCGGGACAGCTACAATGAGCAGTTCTTC. It is translated as CSARDRDSYNEQFF. The gene calls are TRBV20-1 and TRBJ2-1, with 7 bases lining up with TRBD1. Germline trimming cut 0 bases from V and 3 bases from J; bases unmatched to any gene: 2. Germline CDR1 and CDR2: DFQATT and SNEGSKA (reference sequence). This CDR3 is built from 14 residues.

This clonotype came up a few times. The chain employs TRBV9 and TRBJ2-7; the D gene is possibly TRBD1 (6 bases). CDR1 is SGDLS and CDR2 is YYNGEE in the germline V gene. This CDR3 region has 14 residues. Trimming shortened V by 1 base and J by 2 bases, and 10 bases separated the two germline ends. This CDR3 is CASSVSGQPYEQYF. The CDR3 region has the DNA TGTGCCAGCAGCGTATCCGGACAGCCCTACGAGCAGTACTTC.

This clonotype was counted between two and nine times. Germline and junction disagree at one end, which may indicate a read error. The chain uses TRBV7-9 and TRBJ1-4; D possibly corresponds to TRBD1 (5 bases). Germline CDR1 is SEHNR and CDR2 is FQNEAQ (reference sequence). The CDR3 contains 15 residues. The CDR3 region has the DNA TGTGCGAGCAGCTTCGACAGCGGAGCTAATGAAAAACTGTTTTTT. It is translated as CASSFDSGANEKLFF.

The V gene is TRBV24-1, the J gene TRBJ2-2; 10 bases align to TRBD2. CDR1 KGHDR and CDR2 SFDVKD come from the germline V gene. Trimming at V came to 4 bases and at J to 3 bases, leaving 7 bases not matched to a gene. The CDR3 consists of 17 residues. The CDR3 coding sequence is TGTGCCACCAGTGACTCTGGACTAGCGGCGTACACCGGGGAGCTGTTTTTT. As protein: CATSDSGLAAYTGELFF.

The rearrangement uses TRBV20-1 and TRBJ2-2; D is ambiguous. Germline V gene sequence: CDR1 DFQATT, CDR2 SNEGSKA (reference sequence). V lost 2 bases to trimming and J lost 1 base, with 14 bases between them. The CDR3 has 16 amino acids. The CDR3 reads CSARPPSSQNTGELFF. DNA of the CDR3: TGCAGTGCTAGACCTCCGAGTAGCCAGAACACCGGGGAGCTGTTTTTT.

The table lists this clonotype with a count of one. V and J are TRBV7-8 and TRBJ2-7, with a weak D call TRBD1 (6 bases). CDR1 is SGHVS, CDR2 FQNEAQ, per germline. The CDR3 runs to 14 residues. V shed 0 bases and J shed 4 bases, with 10 bases lying between them. CDR3 amino acids: CASSLAKTGYEQYF. The CDR3 DNA reads TGTGCCAGCAGCTTAGCAAAGACAGGATACGAGCAGTACTTC.

A few counts support this clonotype. The rearrangement links TRBV25-1 to TRBJ2-6, with 8 bases identical to TRBD2. The CDR3 is made up of 17 amino acids. V was pared by 3 bases and J by 3 bases, with 7 bases of the junction left unmatched. Germline V gives CDR1 MGHDK, CDR2 SYGVNS. The CDR3 is CASSDGGAESGANVLTF. In DNA form, the CDR3 reads TGTGCCAGCAGTGACGGGGGGGCCGAGAGTGGGGCCAACGTCCTGACTTTC.

Only a few counts were recorded for this clonotype. The chain couples TRBV6-1 to TRBJ2-5; 7 bases align to TRBD1. The ends lost 6 bases at V and 4 bases at J; junction bases unmatched: 11. CDR1 and CDR2 (germline): MNHNS, SASEGT. The CDR3 sequence is 15 residues long. The chain's CDR3 is CASRRSQGLLETQYF. The CDR3 DNA is TGTGCCAGCAGAAGGTCACAGGGGTTATTAGAGACCCAGTACTTC.

A few counts support this clonotype. The rearrangement joins TRBV30 to TRBJ2-2, with TRBD1 identical over 9 bases. The CDR3 contains 15 residues. CDR1 and CDR2 from the germline V gene are GTSNPN and SVGIG (reference sequence). Trimming took 4 bases from V and 5 from J; bases not matched to a gene: 8. The CDR3 region is CAWMVTDRGTGELFF. The CDR3 nucleotides read TGTGCCTGGATGGTGACGGACAGGGGAACCGGGGAGCTGTTTTTT.

The rearrangement joins TRBV5-1 to TRBJ2-7; D is uncertain. The CDR3 has 14 residues. Germline lookup yields CDR1 SGHRS and CDR2 YFSETQ. V lost 0 bases and J lost 0, with 7 bases in between. CDR3 coding DNA: TGCGCCAGCAGCTTGGAGGGTAACTCCTACGAGCAGTACTTC. This translates into CASSLEGNSYEQYF.

In this sample, this clonotype turned up a few times. The chain employs TRBV5-4 and TRBJ1-2, with 7 bases identical to TRBD1. This CDR3 spans 13 amino acids. The ends lost 6 bases at V and 4 bases at J; junction bases unmatched: 6. Germline CDR1 and CDR2: SGHNT and YYREEE (reference sequence). As DNA, the CDR3 is TGTGCCAGCACCCCAGGGGGTACCTATGGCTACACCTTC. This codes for CASTPGGTYGYTF.

V and J are TRBV24-1 and TRBJ2-1; no clear D. V lost 0 bases and J lost 10, with 12 bases in between. The CDR3 sequence is 14 residues long. The germline V gene has CDR1 KGHDR and CDR2 SFDVKD. The CDR3, as DNA: TGTGCCACCAGTGATTTGGACCGATTGGGGGAGCAGTTCTTC. Amino acid sequence: CATSDLDRLGEQFF.

The table lists this clonotype with a few counts. V gene TRBV7-9 combines with J gene TRBJ2-7; D tentatively fits TRBD1 or TRBD2 (6 bases each). Germline CDR1 is SEHNR and CDR2 is FQNEAQ (reference sequence). The CDR3 is 15 amino acids. Trimming left V 5 bases short and J 4 bases short, with 18 bases between. The CDR3 DNA is TGTGCCAGCAGCCTCATCGGGGGCGAACTATACGAGCAGTACTTC. Translated: CASSLIGGELYEQYF.

The chain has TRBV4-3 and TRBJ2-3; 8 bases align to TRBD1. With 2 bases clipped from V and 4 bases from J, the junction kept 5 bases outside the gene matches. Germline V CDR1 and CDR2: LGHNA, YSLEER. This CDR3 has 15 amino acids. As DNA, the CDR3 is TGCGCCAGCAGCCAACTGGACAGGGCTGCAGATACGCAGTATTTT. Residues: CASSQLDRAADTQYF.

The sample holds a few counts of this clonotype. This rearrangement joins TRBV3-1 to TRBJ2-1; 12 nucleotides agree with TRBD1. The CDR3 extends over 20 amino acids. With V trimmed by 1 base and J by 1 base, 11 bases remained unmatched. CDR1 and CDR2 (germline): LGHDT, YNNKEL (reference sequence). DNA of the CDR3: TGTGCCAGCAGCCAAGCTTCCGGGACAGGGGGCGTTCTATCCTACAATGAGCAGTTCTTC. It codes for CASSQASGTGGVLSYNEQFF.